This T cell receptor beta chain was documented in a study of OX40 agonist ivuxolimab in advanced cancers. Assay: immunoSEQ multiplex PCR; the TCRdb copy retains only in-frame clones and omits some. The data hold fewer than 85,000 clones, with about 82% observed a single time. The germline V and J ends were trimmed by 2 bases and 0 bases, with 10 bases remaining between them. Germline V lookup: CDR1 SGHTA, CDR2 FQGNSA. This CDR3 contains 15 residues. The chain combines TRBV7-2 with TRBJ1-1, with unresolved D. The sequence was collected from an adult with an advanced solid tumor such as melanoma, head and neck, liver or kidney cancer. The source was CD4+ or CD8+ T cells sorted from blood, collected in a trial of the OX40 agonist ivuxolimab. The CDR3 sequence: CASSLSGIMNTEAFF. The DNA for the CDR3 is TGTGCCAGCAGCTTAAGTGGGATAATGAACACTGAAGCTTTCTTT.